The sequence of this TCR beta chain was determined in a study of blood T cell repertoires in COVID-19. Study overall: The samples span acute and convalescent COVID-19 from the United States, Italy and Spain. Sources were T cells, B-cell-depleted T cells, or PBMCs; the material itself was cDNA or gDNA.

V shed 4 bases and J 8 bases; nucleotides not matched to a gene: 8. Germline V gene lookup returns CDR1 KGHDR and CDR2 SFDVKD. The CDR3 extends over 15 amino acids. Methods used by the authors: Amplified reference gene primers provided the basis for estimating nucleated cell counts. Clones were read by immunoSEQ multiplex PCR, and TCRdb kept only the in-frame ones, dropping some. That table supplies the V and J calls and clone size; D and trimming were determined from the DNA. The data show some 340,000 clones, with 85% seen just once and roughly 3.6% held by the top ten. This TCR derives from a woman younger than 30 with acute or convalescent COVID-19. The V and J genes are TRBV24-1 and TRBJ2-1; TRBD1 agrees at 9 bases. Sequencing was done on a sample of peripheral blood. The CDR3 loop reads CATSDPGQGIDEQFF. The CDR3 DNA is TGTGCCACCAGTGACCCGGGACAGGGCATCGATGAGCAGTTCTTC.